One sample yielded the 10 T cell receptor beta chains listed below, sequenced in a study of blood T cell repertoires in COVID-19. This table comes from immunoSEQ multiplex PCR, and its TCRdb copy is limited to in-frame clones, with some not included. The data contain 90,000 to 150,000 clones, roughly 76% of them singletons. The specimen sequenced was peripheral blood. Every receptor here comes from a human donor in a cohort sampled during active COVID-19.

The chain carries TRBV6-1 and TRBJ1-1, with unresolved D. The CDR3 covers 15 residues. Trimming left V 3 bases short and J 6 bases short, with 17 bases between. Per germline, CDR1 MNHNS and CDR2 SASEGT. The CDR3 spells CASSDKVTGNPEAFF. CDR3 coding DNA: TGTGCCAGCAGTGATAAAGTAACGGGTAATCCTGAAGCTTTCTTT.

This clone was seen a few times. The V and J genes are TRBV7-2 and TRBJ1-2; D perhaps matches TRBD1 (5 bases). Per the germline V gene, CDR1 is SGHTA and CDR2 is FQGNSA. V was clipped by 5 bases and J by 7 bases, with 20 bases between them. CDR3 size: 15 residues. The CDR3 region has the DNA TGTGCCAGCAGCACCCAACAGGTTGGGGCGAGTGGCTACACCTTC. As protein: CASSTQQVGASGYTF.

This clone came up once. The rearrangement links TRBV5-6 to TRBJ1-6; 11 bases align to TRBD1. Germline V gene sequence: CDR1 SGHDT, CDR2 YYEEEE. V was clipped by 0 bases and J by 8 bases; unmatched bases: 4. There are 16 residues in the CDR3. CDR3 in amino acids: CASSLGPGQGDSPLHF. Here the CDR3 DNA reads TGTGCCAGCAGCTTGGGTCCGGGACAGGGGGATTCACCCCTCCACTTT.

The J gene is TRBJ1-1, the V gene TRBV4-1, with D maybe TRBD1 (5 bases). Germline-derived CDR1 and CDR2 are MGHRA and YSYEKL. CDR3 length: 17 amino acids. Trimming cost V 4 bases and J 3 bases, with 21 bases left between them. CDR3 sequence reads: CASSPIGQGRSYTEAFF. As DNA, the CDR3 is TGCGCCAGCAGCCCCATTGGGCAGGGCCGTTCCTACACTGAAGCTTTCTTT.

In its sample, this clone was seen once. Other DNA sequences in this specimen translate into the identical CDR3. The rearrangement links TRBV28 to TRBJ2-7; D uncertain. V gave up 8 bases and J gave up 1 base, with 9 bases separating them. The CDR3 extends over 12 amino acids. Germline-derived CDR1 and CDR2 are MDHEN and SYDVKM. For the CDR3, the DNA is TGTGCCAGCTCCTCCGGGTCCTACGAGCAGTACTTC. Encoded protein: CASSSGSYEQYF.

V is TRBV6-5 and J is TRBJ2-7; D may be TRBD2 (5 bases). The V and J ends lost 0 bases and 4 bases respectively, with 16 bases between them. Germline V gives CDR1 MNHEY, CDR2 SVGAGI. CDR3 length equals 16 residues. CDR3 amino acids: CASSYSMKEVTYEQYF. The CDR3 coding sequence is TGTGCCAGCAGTTACTCGATGAAGGAGGTTACGTACGAGCAGTACTTC.

Points on this clone: The junction departs from the called germline gene at one end, perhaps through a read error. The chain employs TRBV15 and TRBJ2-3, with D hard to call. This CDR3 comprises 12 residues. Germline-derived CDR1 and CDR2 are LNHNV and YYDKDF (reference sequence). CDR3: CATSRSTDTQYF. CDR3 in DNA: TGTGCCACCAGCAGAAGCACGGATACGCAGTATTTT.

This clone was detected a few times. The chain links TRBV18 to TRBJ1-2, with 7 bases matching TRBD1. Germline V lookup: CDR1 KGHSH, CDR2 LQKENI. The trim removed 3 bases at V and 8 bases at J, leaving 9 bases unmatched. The CDR3 has 14 residues. The CDR3 is CASSPTGSVEGYTF. The CDR3 coding sequence is TGTGCCAGCTCACCGACAGGGAGTGTTGAAGGCTACACCTTC.

The chain employs TRBV5-1 and TRBJ1-1; 10 bases match TRBD1. Germline V gene data show CDR1 as SGHRS and CDR2 as YFSETQ. V was clipped by 4 bases and J by 3 bases; unmatched bases: 3. This CDR3 is built from 14 residues. This CDR3 reads CASSGGQGYTEAFF. CDR3 bases: TGCGCCAGCAGCGGGGGACAGGGGTACACTGAAGCTTTCTTT.

The V gene is TRBV2, the J gene TRBJ1-2; no definite D call. In germline, CDR1 is SNHLY, CDR2 FYNNEI. Trimming removed 4 bases from V and 4 bases from J, with 7 bases in between. The CDR3 runs to 12 residues. The CDR3 DNA follows: TGTGCCAGCAGTGGGGAGGGCTATGGCTACACCTTC. Protein product: CASSGEGYGYTF.